This passage covers 10 T cell receptor beta chains from one sample sequenced in a study of T cells after yellow fever vaccination. TCRdb redid the calling of the 5' RACE reads with MiXCR, one entry per CDR3 protein. The profile shows about 230,000 distinct CDR3 sequences, around 6.7% of them singletons. This material consisted of CD4+ T cells sorted from PBMCs, taken on the day of the yellow fever booster vaccination. All receptors come from a man aged 25-40 years who received the YFV17D yellow fever vaccine.

In this sample, this clonotype turned up a few times. The genes are TRBV25-1 and TRBJ2-4, with D possibly matching TRBD1 (5 bases). The CDR3 sequence is 13 residues long. The V and J ends lost 4 bases and 8 bases respectively, with 12 bases between them. CDR1 MGHDK and CDR2 SYGVNS come from the germline V gene. The CDR3 bases are TGTGCCAGCAGTGGTTGGGGCACGGACATTCAGTACTTC. Translation: CASSGWGTDIQYF.

As to this clonotype: This may stem from a read error, because a much larger clone lies one nucleotide away. The J gene is TRBJ1-1, the V gene TRBV12-3 or TRBV12-4; D might be TRBD1 (6 bases). CDR3 size: 13 residues. V was clipped by 5 bases and J by 10 bases, with 17 bases between them. Written as DNA, the CDR3 is TGTGCCAGCAGTCTCTCGGAGGGGGGTGTAGCTTTCTTT. Amino acid sequence: CASSLSEGGVAFF.

This clonotype was detected only a few times. J is TRBJ2-5 and V is TRBV20-1, with D possibly matching TRBD1 (5 bases). There are 14 residues in the CDR3. Trimming left V 4 bases short and J 2 bases short, with 14 bases between. Germline lookup yields CDR1 DFQATT and CDR2 SNEGSKA (reference sequence). The CDR3 nucleotides are TGCAGTGCTATAGGCGGTGCAGGGCAAGAGACCCAGTACTTC. Amino acids: CSAIGGAGQETQYF.

In its sample, this clonotype was seen a few times. V usage is TRBV5-1 and J usage is TRBJ2-5; perhaps D is TRBD1 or TRBD2 (5 bases each). The length of the CDR3 is 16 residues. Germline V gene sequence: CDR1 SGHRS, CDR2 YFSETQ. Between the trimmed V and J ends, which lost 4 bases and 3 bases, there was a span of 19 bases. The CDR3 region is CASSRAGDSVEETQYF. CDR3 DNA: TGCGCCAGCAGCAGGGCGGGCGACAGCGTAGAAGAGACCCAGTACTTC. The entire variable domain, with the rest obtained from reference TRBV5-1 and TRBJ2-5, is as follows: KAGVTQTPRYLIKTRGQQVTLSCSPISGHRSVSWYQQTPGQGLQFLFEYFSETQRNKGNFPGRFSGRQFSNSRSEMNVSTLELGDSALYLCASSRAGDSVEETQYFGPGTRLLVL.

This clonotype was recorded at least ten times. The chain has TRBV29-1 and TRBJ2-7, with 10 positions matching TRBD1. CDR1 is SQVTM and CDR2 is ANQGSEA in the germline V gene. The junction had 5 bases not matched to a gene; V was cut back by 6 bases and J by 3 bases. The CDR3 extends over 13 amino acids. CDR3 sequence (DNA): TGCAGCGTGGGACAGGGGAGAATCTACGAGCAGTACTTC. Translated, it gives CSVGQGRIYEQYF.

The rearrangement joins TRBV5-1 to TRBJ2-5; D might be TRBD2 (6 bases). V was shortened by 4 bases and J by 3 bases, with 16 bases between the two germline ends. This CDR3 has 15 amino acids. Per the germline V gene, CDR1 is SGHRS and CDR2 is YFSETQ. The CDR3 sequence: CASSARGLTKETQYF. The CDR3 DNA reads as TGCGCCAGCAGCGCGAGGGGACTGACGAAAGAGACCCAGTACTTC. The whole variable domain, remainder taken from reference TRBV5-1 and TRBJ2-5, is KAGVTQTPRYLIKTRGQQVTLSCSPISGHRSVSWYQQTPGQGLQFLFEYFSETQRNKGNFPGRFSGRQFSNSRSEMNVSTLELGDSALYLCASSARGLTKETQYFGPGTRLLVL.

This clonotype was seen at least ten times. The chain employs TRBV20-1 and TRBJ2-3, with TRBD2 matching 7 bases. Unmatched junction bases numbered 12, after V lost 6 bases and J lost 3 bases. CDR1 is DFQATT, CDR2 SNEGSKA, per germline (reference sequence). There are 15 residues in the CDR3. The CDR3 here is CSADPSSGYTDTQYF. The CDR3 DNA reads as TGCAGTGCCGATCCAAGTAGCGGGTATACAGATACGCAGTATTTT.

This clonotype was counted at least ten times. The chain joins TRBV12-3 or TRBV12-4 to TRBJ2-7; unclear D gene. This CDR3 contains 12 residues. Trimming took 6 bases from V and 4 from J, leaving 10 bases between them. CDR3 protein: CASSQVTYEQYF. The CDR3 bases are TGTGCCAGCAGCCAGGTGACGTACGAGCAGTACTTC.

This clonotype was detected only a few times. The rearrangement uses TRBV27 and TRBJ2-2; D is possibly TRBD2 (6 bases). Trimming removed 8 bases from V and 2 bases from J, with 18 bases in between. The germline V gene encodes CDR1 MNHEY and CDR2 SMNVEV (reference sequence). This CDR3 is 16 amino acids long. The CDR3 reads CASRREGGVNTGELFF. CDR3 in DNA: TGTGCCAGCCGACGAGAAGGAGGGGTAAACACCGGGGAGCTGTTTTTT.

This clonotype was counted at least ten times. At one of its ends the junction is not consistent with the germline gene, which may arise from a read error. The chain carries TRBV11-2 and TRBJ2-3; D call uncertain. Germline lookup yields CDR1 SGHAT and CDR2 FQNNGV. This CDR3 region has 13 residues. The CDR3 DNA is TGTGCCAGCAGCCTAGATCGTCTAGATACGCAGTATTTT. As protein: CASSLDRLDTQYF.